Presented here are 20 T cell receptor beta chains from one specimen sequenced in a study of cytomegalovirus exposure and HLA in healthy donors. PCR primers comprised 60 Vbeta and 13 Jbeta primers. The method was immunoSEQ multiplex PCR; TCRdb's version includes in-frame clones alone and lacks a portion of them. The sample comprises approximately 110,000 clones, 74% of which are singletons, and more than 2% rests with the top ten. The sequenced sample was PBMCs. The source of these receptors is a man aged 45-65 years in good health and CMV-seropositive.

The CDR3 loop is CASSERYRRAFF. CDR3 in DNA: TGTGCCAGCAGTGAAAGGTACCGGAGAGCTTTCTTT. This rearrangement joins TRBV6-1 to TRBJ1-1; D is undetermined. V was clipped by 2 bases and J by 10 bases, with 11 bases between them. Germline-derived CDR1 and CDR2 are MNHNS and SASEGT. The CDR3 is 12 residues long.

The CDR3 loop is CASSSRTSGSTDTQYF. The CDR3 DNA reads as TGTGCCAGCAGCTCAAGGACTAGCGGCAGCACAGATACGCAGTATTTT. V usage is TRBV13 and J usage is TRBJ2-3; TRBD2 matches at 10 bases. The V gene's germline CDR1 is PRHDT and CDR2 FYEKMQ (reference sequence). J gave up 0 bases and V 4 bases, and 4 bases lay outside the gene matches. This CDR3 is 16 amino acids long. Full variable domain (missing parts from reference TRBV13 and TRBJ2-3): AAGVIQSPRHLIKEKRETATLKCYPIPRHDTVYWYQQGPGQDPQFLISFYEKMQSDKGSIPDRFSAQQFSDYHSELNMSSLELGDSALYFCASSSRTSGSTDTQYFGPGTRLTVL.

This CDR3 reads CASILDNSPLHF. The DNA for the CDR3 is TGTGCCAGCATCCTAGATAATTCACCCCTCCACTTT. The rearrangement joins TRBV27 to TRBJ1-6; D ambiguous. This CDR3 is 12 amino acids long. Between the trimmed V and J ends, which lost 7 bases and 5 bases, there was a span of 6 bases. CDR1 is MNHEY and CDR2 is SMNVEV in the germline V gene (reference sequence).

The CDR3 DNA sequence: TGCGCCAGCAGCTTGGAAGGGGGTAGGGGCACTGAAGCTTTCTTT. Its protein is CASSLEGGRGTEAFF. The chain carries TRBV5-1 and TRBJ1-1; a possible D gene is TRBD1 (6 bases). Trimming took off 0 bases at V and 4 bases at J, with 13 bases between the two ends. Germline CDR1 SGHRS, CDR2 YFSETQ. This CDR3 has 15 amino acids.

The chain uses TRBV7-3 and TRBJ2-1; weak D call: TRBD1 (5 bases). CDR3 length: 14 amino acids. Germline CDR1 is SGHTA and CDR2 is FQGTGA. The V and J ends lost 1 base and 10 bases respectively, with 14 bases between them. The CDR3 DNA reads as TGTGCCAGCAGCTTAATCCAGGGATCGTACGAGCAGTTCTTC. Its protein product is CASSLIQGSYEQFF.

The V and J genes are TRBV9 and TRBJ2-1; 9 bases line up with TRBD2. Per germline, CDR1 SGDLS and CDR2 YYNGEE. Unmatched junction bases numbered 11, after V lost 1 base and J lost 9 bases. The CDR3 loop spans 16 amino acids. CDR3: CASSVFALAGSGEQFF. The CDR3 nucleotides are TGTGCCAGCAGCGTATTCGCTCTAGCGGGATCAGGTGAGCAGTTCTTC.

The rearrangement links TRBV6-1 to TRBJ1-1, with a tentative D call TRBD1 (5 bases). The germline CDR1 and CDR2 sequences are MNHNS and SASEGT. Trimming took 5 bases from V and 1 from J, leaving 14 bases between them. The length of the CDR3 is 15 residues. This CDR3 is CASSHAGTSNTEAFF. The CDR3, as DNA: TGTGCCAGCAGTCACGCCGGGACTTCGAACACTGAAGCTTTCTTT.

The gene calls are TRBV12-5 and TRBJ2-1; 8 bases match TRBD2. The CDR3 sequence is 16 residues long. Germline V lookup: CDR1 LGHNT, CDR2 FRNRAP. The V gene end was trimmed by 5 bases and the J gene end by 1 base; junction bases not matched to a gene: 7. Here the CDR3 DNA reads TGTGCTAGTGGTCCAGGACTAGCTCTTTCCTACAATGAGCAGTTCTTC. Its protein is CASGPGLALSYNEQFF.

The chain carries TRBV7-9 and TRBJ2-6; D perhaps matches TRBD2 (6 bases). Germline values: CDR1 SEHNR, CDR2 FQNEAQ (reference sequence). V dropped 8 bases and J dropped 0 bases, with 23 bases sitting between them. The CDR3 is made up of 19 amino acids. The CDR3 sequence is CASSDPGVLALSGANVLTF. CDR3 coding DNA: TGTGCCAGCTCTGATCCGGGGGTACTTGCACTCTCTGGGGCCAACGTCCTGACTTTC.

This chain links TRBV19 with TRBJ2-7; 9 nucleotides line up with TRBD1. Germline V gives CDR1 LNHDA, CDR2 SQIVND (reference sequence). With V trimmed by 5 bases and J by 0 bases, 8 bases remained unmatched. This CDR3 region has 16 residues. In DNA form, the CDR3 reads TGTGCCAGTAGTTTTAACCCGGGACAGGGCTCCTACGAGCAGTACTTC. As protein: CASSFNPGQGSYEQYF.

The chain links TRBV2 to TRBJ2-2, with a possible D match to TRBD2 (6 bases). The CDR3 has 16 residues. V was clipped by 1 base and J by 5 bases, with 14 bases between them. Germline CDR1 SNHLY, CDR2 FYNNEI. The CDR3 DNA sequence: TGTGCCAGCAGTGAAGGGTCATTTGCGGGGACCGGGGAGCTGTTTTTT. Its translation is CASSEGSFAGTGELFF.

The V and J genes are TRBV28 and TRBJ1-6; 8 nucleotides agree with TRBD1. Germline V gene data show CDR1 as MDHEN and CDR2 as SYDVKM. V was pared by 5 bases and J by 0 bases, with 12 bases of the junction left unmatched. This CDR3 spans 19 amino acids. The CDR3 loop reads CASSGPDRDPSSYNSPLHF. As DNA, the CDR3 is TGTGCCAGCAGTGGCCCGGACAGGGACCCTAGCTCCTATAATTCACCCCTCCACTTT.

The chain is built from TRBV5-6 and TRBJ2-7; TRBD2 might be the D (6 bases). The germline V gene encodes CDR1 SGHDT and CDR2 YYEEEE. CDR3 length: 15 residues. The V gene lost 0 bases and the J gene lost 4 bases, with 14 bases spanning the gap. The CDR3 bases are TGTGCCAGCAGCTTGGCGACATACGGAGGGTACGAGCAGTACTTC. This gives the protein CASSLATYGGYEQYF.

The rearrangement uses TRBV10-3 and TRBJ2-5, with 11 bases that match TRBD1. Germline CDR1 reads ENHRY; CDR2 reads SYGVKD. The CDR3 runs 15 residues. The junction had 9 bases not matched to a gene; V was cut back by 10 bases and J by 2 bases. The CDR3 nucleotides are TGTGCCACCGATGCAGGACAGGGGGCACAAGAGACCCAGTACTTC. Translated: CATDAGQGAQETQYF.

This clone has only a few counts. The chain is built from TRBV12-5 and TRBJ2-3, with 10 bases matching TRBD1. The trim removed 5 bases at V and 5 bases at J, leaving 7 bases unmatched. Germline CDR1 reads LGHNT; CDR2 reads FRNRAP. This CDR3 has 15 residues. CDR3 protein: CASGPPGQGIDTQYF. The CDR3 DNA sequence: TGTGCTAGTGGTCCTCCGGGACAGGGGATAGATACGCAGTATTTT. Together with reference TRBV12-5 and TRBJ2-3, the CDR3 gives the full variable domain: DARVTQTPRHKVTEMGQEVTMRCQPILGHNTVFWYRQTMMQGLELLAYFRNRAPLDDSGMPKDRFSAEMPDATLATLKIQPSEPRDSAVYFCASGPPGQGIDTQYFGPGTRLTVL.

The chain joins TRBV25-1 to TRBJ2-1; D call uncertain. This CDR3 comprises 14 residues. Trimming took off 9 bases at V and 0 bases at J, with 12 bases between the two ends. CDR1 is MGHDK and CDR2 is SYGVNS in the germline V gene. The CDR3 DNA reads TGTGCCAGAGGAGTGGTGAGCTCCTACAATGAGCAGTTCTTC. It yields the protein CARGVVSSYNEQFF.

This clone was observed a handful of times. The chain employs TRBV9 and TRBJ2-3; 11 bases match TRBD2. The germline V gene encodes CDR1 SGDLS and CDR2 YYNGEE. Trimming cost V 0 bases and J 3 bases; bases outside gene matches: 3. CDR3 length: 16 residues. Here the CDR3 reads CASSVGLAGFTDTQYF. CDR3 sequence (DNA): TGTGCCAGCAGCGTAGGACTAGCGGGATTTACAGATACGCAGTATTTT.

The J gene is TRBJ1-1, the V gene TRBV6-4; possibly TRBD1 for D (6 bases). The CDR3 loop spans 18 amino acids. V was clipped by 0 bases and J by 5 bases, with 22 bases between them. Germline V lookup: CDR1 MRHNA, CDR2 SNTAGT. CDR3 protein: CASSDSLKVGGAGTEAFF. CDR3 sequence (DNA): TGTGCCAGCAGTGACTCGTTAAAAGTAGGGGGGGCCGGTACTGAAGCTTTCTTT.

The CDR3 sequence: CASRRDREGNTIYF. The DNA of the CDR3 is TGTGCCAGCCGACGGGACAGGGAGGGAAACACCATATATTTT. The rearrangement uses TRBV6-1 and TRBJ1-3; 9 bases are a match to TRBD1. Germline V gene sequence: CDR1 MNHNS, CDR2 SASEGT. CDR3 size: 14 residues. V trimming: 8 bases; J trimming: 4 bases; junction bases outside the gene matches: 6.

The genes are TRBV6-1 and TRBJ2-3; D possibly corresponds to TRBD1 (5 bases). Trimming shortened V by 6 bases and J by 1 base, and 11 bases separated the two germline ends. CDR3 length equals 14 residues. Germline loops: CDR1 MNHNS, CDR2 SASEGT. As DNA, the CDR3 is TGTGCCAGCAGCGACAGTTACCGCACAGATACGCAGTATTTT. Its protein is CASSDSYRTDTQYF.